Many counts were recorded for the clone carrying this T cell receptor beta chain. The data belong to a study of identical twins. Per the germline V gene, CDR1 is KGHDR and CDR2 is SFDVKD. The CDR3 is 15 amino acids. Trimming removed 3 bases at V and 2 bases at J, with 11 bases between. TCRdb re-analysed the 5' RACE reads in MiXCR, keeping a single row per CDR3 protein. The table has about 340,000 distinct CDR3 sequences, around 9.7% seen once. This chain connects TRBV24-1 to TRBJ2-3, with unresolved D. The TCR was taken from a woman between 45 and 60 years old in good health. Sequencing was done on a sample of naive T cells sorted from blood. The chain's CDR3 is CATSDEGRLTDTQYF. CDR3 DNA sequence: TGTGCCACCAGTGATGAAGGACGTCTCACAGATACGCAGTATTTT.